This TCR beta chain was identified during a study of blood T cells in healthy people across ages. Study as a whole: Capturing about one barcoded beta molecule per two T cells was achieved by template switching.

At least 6 micrograms of total RNA were extracted per sample. Using a J-beta primer mix together with a sample-barcoded 5' primer, a second PCR was run for about 6 to 11 cycles. TCRdb ran MiXCR on the 5' RACE reads and lists one entry per CDR3 protein. This table has almost 1 million distinct CDR3 sequences, just over 50% appearing once. Study observations and caveats: It was not known whether donors were CMV positive (a possible confounder of expanded clonotype changes).

Germline V CDR1 and CDR2: DFQATT, SNEGSKA (reference sequence). CDR3 size: 15 residues. Trimming at V came to 6 bases and at J to 3 bases, leaving 10 bases not matched to a gene. This clonotype was seen only a few times. Its antigen is still unknown. The sample taken for sequencing was blood. The rearrangement links TRBV20-1 to TRBJ2-7, with 11 bases fitting TRBD2. The clonotype comes from a woman aged 60-75 years in good health. CDR3 sequence: CSAQGGTSGHYEQYF. The CDR3 DNA reads as TGCAGTGCCCAGGGGGGGACTAGCGGACACTACGAGCAGTACTTC.